This is a list of T cell receptor beta chains from one sample in a study of T cells in Graves' hyperthyroidism and ophthalmopathy. TCRdb recomputed calls from the multiplex PCR reads with MiXCR, one row per CDR3 protein. This table has roughly 110,000 distinct CDR3 sequences, approximately 16% appearing once. Sequenced input: blood. The source is a woman in her fifties or sixties with Graves' hyperthyroidism. The CDR3 runs from the conserved cysteine through the conserved F or W. A D gene is named only where the DNA matches it firmly. Clone size is not always given. Where it is, it says once, few, many or a class for expanded clones.

clone_size,j_call,v_call,d_call,cdr3_nt,cdr3_aa
many,TRBJ1-2,TRBV6-2/TRBV6-3,NA,TGTGCCAGCAGGGAGAGCCGTAACTATGGCTACACCTTC,CASRESRNYGYTF
many,TRBJ2-3,TRBV5-1,TRBD1,TGCGCCAGCAGCCTCGGGACAGGGGGAAATACGCAGTATTTT,CASSLGTGGNTQYF
many,TRBJ1-2,TRBV6-1,NA,TGTGCCCTACGGGGGACCTATGGCTACACCTTC,CALRGTYGYTF
many,TRBJ2-5,TRBV6-1,TRBD1,TGTGCCAGCAGTGCCAGGGGGCGCGGGGAGACCCAGTACTTC,CASSARGRGETQYF
NA,TRBJ2-3,TRBV11-2,NA,TGTGCCAGCAGCCAACGGGACCACACAGATACGCAGTATTTT,CASSQRDHTDTQYF
many,TRBJ2-7,TRBV28,NA,TGTGCCAGCAGTTCTCGGGGGGCGGAGAACTCCTACGAGCAGTACTTC,CASSSRGAENSYEQYF
many,TRBJ1-5,TRBV30,NA,TGTGCCTGGAGTGGAATCGGGCTCAATCAGCCCCAGCATTTT,CAWSGIGLNQPQHF
many,TRBJ1-6,TRBV3-1,NA,TGTGCCAGCAGCCAAGATGGCCAGACGTATAATTCACCCCTCCACTTT,CASSQDGQTYNSPLHF
many,TRBJ2-7,TRBV2,NA,TGTGCCAGCAGTGAAGATCCCGGGATCTCCTACGAGCAGTACTTC,CASSEDPGISYEQYF
many,TRBJ2-2,TRBV6-2/TRBV6-3,NA,TGTGCCAGCAGTTACGGGGGGCGCTTAACCGGGGAGCTGTTTTTT,CASSYGGRLTGELFF
many,TRBJ2-7,TRBV28,TRBD1,TGTGCCAGCAGTTTCCAGGCGCCGGGACAGGACACTTTTTTTTACGAGCAGTACTTC,CASSFQAPGQDTFFYEQYF
NA,TRBJ2-3,TRBV13,TRBD2,TGTGCCACCGGGACTAGCGGGATAACGCAGTATTTT,CATGTSGITQYF
many,TRBJ1-2,TRBV11-2,TRBD1,TGTGCCAGCAGGCCTTTATCACGGACAGGGGTTCCTTATGGCTACACCTTC,CASRPLSRTGVPYGYTF
many,TRBJ1-4,TRBV7-9,NA,TGTGCCAGCAGCCGGCGAGGGGAAAAACTGTTTTTT,CASSRRGEKLFF
many,TRBJ2-2,TRBV7-9,TRBD1,TGTGCCAGCAGCGGCGGGACAGGGTTTGCCGGGGAGCTGTTTTTT,CASSGGTGFAGELFF
many,TRBJ2-2,TRBV20-1,TRBD2,TGCAGTGCTAGAGATATGAGACTAGCGGAGACCGGGGAGCTGTTTTTT,CSARDMRLAETGELFF
NA,TRBJ2-4,TRBV11-2,TRBD2,TGTGCCAGCAGCAACGGGACTAGCGGGAGATGGAACATTCAGTACTTC,CASSNGTSGRWNIQYF
NA,TRBJ2-1,TRBV20-1,TRBD2,TGCAGTGCCCCCGGGACCGGGACTAGCGCCTACAATGAGCAGTTCTTC,CSAPGTGTSAYNEQFF
many,TRBJ2-2,TRBV4-2,TRBD2,TGTGCCAGCAGCCAAGTTGCACTAGGACTAGCGGGAGGGCTGTTTTTT,CASSQVALGLAGGLFF
many,TRBJ2-7,TRBV13,NA,TGTGCCAGCAGCCTAACCGGGGGCTACGAGCAGTACTTC,CASSLTGGYEQYF
NA,TRBJ1-5,TRBV20-1,TRBD1,TGCAGTGCTAGAGGGGGGATGACAGGGATGGATAGCAATCAGCCCCAGCATTTT,CSARGGMTGMDSNQPQHF
many,TRBJ2-1,TRBV20-1,TRBD2,TGCAGTGCTAGAGCAAGGCGGGCGGGAGGGCCCTCTGAGCAGTTCTTC,CSARARRAGGPSEQFF
many,TRBJ1-1,TRBV4-1,NA,TGCGCCAGCAGCCAAGAAGTCTTCAGACTCATGAACACTGAAGCTTTCTTT,CASSQEVFRLMNTEAFF
NA,TRBJ2-7,TRBV3-1,TRBD1,TGTGCCAGCCAAAGAGGGACAGGCACCTACGAGCAGTACTTC,CASQRGTGTYEQYF
once,TRBJ1-1,TRBV30,NA,TGTGTCAGGACGGTGAGGGAAGACACCGAAGCTTTCTTT,CVRTVREDTEAFF
NA,TRBJ2-1,TRBV28,TRBD1,TGTGCCAGCAGTTTGGACAGGGTGAACAATGAGCAGTTCTTC,CASSLDRVNNEQFF
NA,TRBJ2-7,TRBV11-3,TRBD1,TGTGCCAGCAGCCCCGGACCGGGACAGTTCTACGAGCAGTACTTC,CASSPGPGQFYEQYF
many,TRBJ1-2,TRBV20-1,NA,TGCAGTGCTAGAGAAGCGGTCTCCGGAGGCTACACCTTC,CSAREAVSGGYTF
few,TRBJ1-4,TRBV5-1,TRBD1,TGCGCCAGCAGCCACCGGGACAGCAGTAATGAAAAACTGTTTTTT,CASSHRDSSNEKLFF
NA,TRBJ2-2,TRBV6-8,TRBD2,TGTGCCAGCAGCCCGACTAGCGGGAGGGCGGCCACCGGGGAGCTGTTTTTT,CASSPTSGRAATGELFF
many,TRBJ1-2,TRBV7-9,NA,TGTGCCAGCAGCTTAGACGGGAGAGGTTACACCTTC,CASSLDGRGYTF
many,TRBJ2-3,TRBV12-3/TRBV12-4,TRBD2,TGTGCCAGCATCCCTAGCGGGACACGGGCAGATACGCAGTATTTT,CASIPSGTRADTQYF
many,TRBJ2-7,TRBV7-2,TRBD1,TGTGCCAGCAGCCCGAGGACAGGGGCCACCTCCTACGAGCAGTACTTC,CASSPRTGATSYEQYF
NA,TRBJ2-3,TRBV2,TRBD2,TGTGCCATCCCACCGGGACTAGCGGGAGGGGGAGTAGATACGCAGTATTTT,CAIPPGLAGGGVDTQYF
NA,TRBJ1-1,TRBV15,NA,TGTGCCACCAGCAGAGACCTACAGGGTCCGGGGACTGAAGCTTTCTTT,CATSRDLQGPGTEAFF
many,TRBJ2-1,TRBV28,TRBD1,TGTGCCAGCAGTTTTAGGGACAGGTTATACAATGAGCAGTTCTTC,CASSFRDRLYNEQFF
many,TRBJ1-2,TRBV28,TRBD1,TGTGCCAGCAGTGGAGACAGGGTCGGTGGCTACACCTTC,CASSGDRVGGYTF
many,TRBJ2-1,TRBV5-1,NA,TGCGCCAGCAGCTCCCCCGCCGCGAGCTACAATGAGCAGTTCTTC,CASSSPAASYNEQFF
many,TRBJ2-1,TRBV13,TRBD2,TGTGCCAGCAGCTTACGGGCTAGCGGGGTCCTTAATGAGCAGTTCTTC,CASSLRASGVLNEQFF
many,TRBJ2-7,TRBV10-3,TRBD1,TGTGCCATCAGTGAGTCTTTAGGACAGGGGCGTCCCTACGAGCAGTACTTC,CAISESLGQGRPYEQYF
many,TRBJ2-1,TRBV20-1,NA,TGCAGTGCTAGGGCCCCACAGGGATACAATGAGCAGTTCTTC,CSARAPQGYNEQFF
many,TRBJ2-6,TRBV5-1,NA,TGCGCCAGCAGCTTGGAGATGTTTTCTGGGGCCAACGTCCTGACTTTC,CASSLEMFSGANVLTF
many,TRBJ1-1,TRBV12-3/TRBV12-4,NA,TGTGCCAGCAGTTTAGGCCGGACTGAAGCTTTCTTT,CASSLGRTEAFF
many,TRBJ2-2,TRBV5-1,NA,TGCGCCAGCAGCTTGGTTGGCGGGGAGCTGTTTTTT,CASSLVGGELFF
many,TRBJ1-1,TRBV14,NA,TGTGCCAGCAGCCCAGACCAGGGCCGGGGTCGGAACACTGAAGCTTTCTTT,CASSPDQGRGRNTEAFF
many,TRBJ2-7,TRBV28,NA,TGTGCCAGCAGTACGCCCGACAGTACCTCCTACGAGCAGTACTTC,CASSTPDSTSYEQYF
many,TRBJ2-2,TRBV4-2,NA,TGTGCCAGCAGCCAGGGGGAGGGGGAGCTGTTTTTT,CASSQGEGELFF
NA,TRBJ2-7,TRBV29-1,TRBD2,TGCAGCGTTGAACCCGCTGGGGGGGGCTCCTACGAGCAGTACTTC,CSVEPAGGGSYEQYF
many,TRBJ2-3,TRBV4-1,NA,TGCGCCAGCAGCCAAGAACCGCCGGGGAATCGGGATACGCAGTATTTT,CASSQEPPGNRDTQYF
once,TRBJ2-7,TRBV30,NA,TGTGCCTGGGGACTCCTAGGGTACGAGCAGTACTTC,CAWGLLGYEQYF
many,TRBJ1-5,TRBV28,TRBD1,TGTGCCGAAGAACAGGGGAACGGCATCCAGCCCCAGCATTTT,CAEEQGNGIQPQHF
NA,TRBJ2-5,TRBV20-1,TRBD2,TGCAGTGCCAGGGGAAAAAGCGGGAGAAGGAGCGAGACCCAGTACTTC,CSARGKSGRRSETQYF
many,TRBJ2-3,TRBV9,NA,TGTGCCAGCAGCGTAGCCGGGACCACAGATACGCAGTATTTT,CASSVAGTTDTQYF
few,TRBJ2-3,TRBV28,NA,TGTGCCAGCAGGGAGAGAGATACGCAGTATTTT,CASRERDTQYF
many,TRBJ1-2,TRBV3-1,NA,TGTGCCAGCAGCCAAGGCAGCCTCTATGGCTACACCTTC,CASSQGSLYGYTF
many,TRBJ2-3,TRBV18,NA,TGTGCCAGCTCACCCTCTACAAATCAAGTATCAGATACGCAGTATTTT,CASSPSTNQVSDTQYF
NA,TRBJ1-5,TRBV20-1,NA,TGCAGTGCCCAAGCCTGGGCCAATCAGCCCCAGCATTTT,CSAQAWANQPQHF
many,TRBJ2-2,TRBV24-1,NA,TGTGCCACCAGTGACCCTACCGAGACCCCCGGGGAGCTGTTTTTT,CATSDPTETPGELFF
many,TRBJ2-3,TRBV29-1,NA,TGCAGCGTCGCCGGGACCACAGATACGCAGTATTTT,CSVAGTTDTQYF